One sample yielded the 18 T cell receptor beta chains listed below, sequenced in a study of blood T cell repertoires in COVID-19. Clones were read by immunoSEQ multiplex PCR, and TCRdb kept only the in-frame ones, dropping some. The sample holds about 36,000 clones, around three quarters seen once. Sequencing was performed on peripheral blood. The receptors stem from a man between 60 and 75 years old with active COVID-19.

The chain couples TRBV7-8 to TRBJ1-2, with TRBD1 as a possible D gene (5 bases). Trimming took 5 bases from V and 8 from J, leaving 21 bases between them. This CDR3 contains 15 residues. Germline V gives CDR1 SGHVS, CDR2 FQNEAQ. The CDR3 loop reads CASSPRFVGVEGYTF. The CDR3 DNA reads TGTGCCAGCAGCCCGCGTTTTGTAGGGGTAGAGGGCTACACCTTC.

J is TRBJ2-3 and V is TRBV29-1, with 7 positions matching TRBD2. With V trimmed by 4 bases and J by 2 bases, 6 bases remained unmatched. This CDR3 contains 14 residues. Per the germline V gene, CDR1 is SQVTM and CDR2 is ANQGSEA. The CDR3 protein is CSVGSAGATDTQYF. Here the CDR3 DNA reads TGCAGCGTTGGGTCTGCGGGAGCCACAGATACGCAGTATTTT.

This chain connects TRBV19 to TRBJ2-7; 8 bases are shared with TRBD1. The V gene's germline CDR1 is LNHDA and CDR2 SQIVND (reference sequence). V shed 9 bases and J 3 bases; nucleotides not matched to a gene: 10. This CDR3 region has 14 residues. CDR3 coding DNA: TGTGCCAGATTCCGGACAGGGAGGCTCTACGAGCAGTACTTC. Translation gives CARFRTGRLYEQYF.

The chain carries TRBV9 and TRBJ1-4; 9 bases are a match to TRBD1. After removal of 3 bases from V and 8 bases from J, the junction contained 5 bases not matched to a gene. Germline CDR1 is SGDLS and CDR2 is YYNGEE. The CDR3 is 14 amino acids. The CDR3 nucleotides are TGTGCCAGCAGCGCGGGGACAGGGAGGGAAAAACTGTTTTTT. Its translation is CASSAGTGREKLFF.

In DNA, the CDR3 is TGCGCCAGCAGTGACTGGGACAGGAATCAGCCCCAGCATTTT. Its translation is CASSDWDRNQPQHF. The chain employs TRBV10-2 and TRBJ1-5; the match to TRBD1 covers 8 bases. Germline V CDR1 and CDR2: WSHSY, SAAADI. With V trimmed by 3 bases and J by 4 bases, 2 bases remained unmatched. This CDR3 is built from 14 residues.

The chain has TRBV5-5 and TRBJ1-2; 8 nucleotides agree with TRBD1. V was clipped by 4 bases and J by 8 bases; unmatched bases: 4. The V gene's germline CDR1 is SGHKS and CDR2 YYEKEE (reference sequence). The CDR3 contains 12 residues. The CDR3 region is CASSTTGVGYTF. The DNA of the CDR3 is TGTGCCAGCAGCACGACAGGGGTCGGCTACACCTTC. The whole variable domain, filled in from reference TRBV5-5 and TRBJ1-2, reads DAGVTQSPTHLIKTRGQQVTLRCSPISGHKSVSWYQQVLGQGPQFIFQYYEKEERGRGNFPDRFSARQFPNYSSELNVNALLLGDSALYLCASSTTGVGYTFGSGTRLTVV.

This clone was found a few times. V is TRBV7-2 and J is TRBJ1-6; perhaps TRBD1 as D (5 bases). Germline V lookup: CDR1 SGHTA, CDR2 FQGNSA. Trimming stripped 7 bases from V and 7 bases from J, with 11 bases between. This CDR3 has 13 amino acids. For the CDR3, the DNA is TGTGCCAGCACCTCCCAGGGCAATTCACCCCTCCACTTT. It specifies CASTSQGNSPLHF.

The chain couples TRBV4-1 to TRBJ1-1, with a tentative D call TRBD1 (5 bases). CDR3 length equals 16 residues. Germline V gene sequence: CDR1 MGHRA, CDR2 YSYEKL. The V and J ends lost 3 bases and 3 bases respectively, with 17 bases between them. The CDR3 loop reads CASSHSWGDGHTEAFF. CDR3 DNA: TGCGCCAGCAGCCATAGCTGGGGGGACGGCCACACTGAAGCTTTCTTT.

The CDR3 DNA reads as TGTGCCAGCAGCGTAGGCGGCGGCTCCTACAATGAGCAGTTCTTC. Amino acids: CASSVGGGSYNEQFF. The chain couples TRBV9 to TRBJ2-1; the D is unclear. Deletions cut 0 bases from V and 0 bases from J, with 7 bases between. The CDR3 loop spans 15 amino acids. CDR1 and CDR2 (germline): SGDLS, YYNGEE.

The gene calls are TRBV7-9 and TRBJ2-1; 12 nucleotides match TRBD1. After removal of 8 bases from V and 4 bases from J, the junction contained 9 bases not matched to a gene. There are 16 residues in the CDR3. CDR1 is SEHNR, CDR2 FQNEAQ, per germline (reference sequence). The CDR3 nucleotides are TGTGCCAGCCATTCGGGACAGGGGGCTCATTACAATGAGCAGTTCTTC. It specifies CASHSGQGAHYNEQFF.

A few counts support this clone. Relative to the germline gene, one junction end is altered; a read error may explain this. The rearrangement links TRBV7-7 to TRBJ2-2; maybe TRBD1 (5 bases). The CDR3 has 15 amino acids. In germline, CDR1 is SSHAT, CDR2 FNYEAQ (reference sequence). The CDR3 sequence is CASSSGQTNTGELFF. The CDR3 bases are TGTGCTAGCAGCTCAGGGCAGACGAACACCGGGGAGCTGTTTTTT.

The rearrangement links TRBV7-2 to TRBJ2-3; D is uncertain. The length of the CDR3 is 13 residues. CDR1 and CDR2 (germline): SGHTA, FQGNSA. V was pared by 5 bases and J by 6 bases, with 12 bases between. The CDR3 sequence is CASSLRTADTQYF. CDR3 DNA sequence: TGTGCCAGCAGCCTGCGAACCGCGGATACGCAGTATTTT.

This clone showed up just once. The CDR3 sequence: CASTTSGVETQYF. In DNA form, the CDR3 reads TGTGCCAGCACTACTAGCGGGGTGGAGACCCAGTACTTC. V and J are TRBV6-5 and TRBJ2-5; 10 bases are shared with TRBD2. The germline V gene has CDR1 MNHEY and CDR2 SVGAGI. The J segment lost 5 bases and the V segment lost 7 bases, leaving 4 bases of the junction unmatched. This CDR3 has 13 residues.

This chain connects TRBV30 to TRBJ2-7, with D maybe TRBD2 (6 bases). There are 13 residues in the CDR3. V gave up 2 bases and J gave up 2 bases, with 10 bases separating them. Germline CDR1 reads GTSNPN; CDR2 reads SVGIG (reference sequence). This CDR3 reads CAWSTGVTYEQYF. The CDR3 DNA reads TGTGCCTGGAGTACGGGGGTCACCTACGAGCAGTACTTC.

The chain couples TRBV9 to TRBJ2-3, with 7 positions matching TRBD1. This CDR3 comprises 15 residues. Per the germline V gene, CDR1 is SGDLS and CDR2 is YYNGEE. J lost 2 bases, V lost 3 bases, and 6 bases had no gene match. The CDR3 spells CASSETTGHTDTQYF. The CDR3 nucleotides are TGTGCCAGCAGCGAGACGACAGGGCACACAGATACGCAGTATTTT.

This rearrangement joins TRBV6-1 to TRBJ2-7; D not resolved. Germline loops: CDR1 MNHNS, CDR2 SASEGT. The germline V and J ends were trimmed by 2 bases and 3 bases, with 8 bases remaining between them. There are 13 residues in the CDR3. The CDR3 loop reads CASSEINSYEQYF. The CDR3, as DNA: TGTGCCAGCAGTGAAATTAACAGCTACGAGCAGTACTTC.

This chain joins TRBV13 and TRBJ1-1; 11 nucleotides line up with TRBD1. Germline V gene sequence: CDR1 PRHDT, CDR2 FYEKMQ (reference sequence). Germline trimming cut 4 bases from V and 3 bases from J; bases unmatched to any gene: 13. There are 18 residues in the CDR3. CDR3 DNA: TGTGCCAGCAGCTCCCGGGGGACAGGGGGTTTCGGTGACACTGAAGCTTTCTTT. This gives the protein CASSSRGTGGFGDTEAFF.

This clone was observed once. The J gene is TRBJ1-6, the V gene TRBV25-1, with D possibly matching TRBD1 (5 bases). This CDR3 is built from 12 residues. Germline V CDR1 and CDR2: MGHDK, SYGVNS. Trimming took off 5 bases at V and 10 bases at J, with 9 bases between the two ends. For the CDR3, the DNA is TGTGCCAGCAGTCAGGGCTTATCACCCCTCCACTTT. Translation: CASSQGLSPLHF.